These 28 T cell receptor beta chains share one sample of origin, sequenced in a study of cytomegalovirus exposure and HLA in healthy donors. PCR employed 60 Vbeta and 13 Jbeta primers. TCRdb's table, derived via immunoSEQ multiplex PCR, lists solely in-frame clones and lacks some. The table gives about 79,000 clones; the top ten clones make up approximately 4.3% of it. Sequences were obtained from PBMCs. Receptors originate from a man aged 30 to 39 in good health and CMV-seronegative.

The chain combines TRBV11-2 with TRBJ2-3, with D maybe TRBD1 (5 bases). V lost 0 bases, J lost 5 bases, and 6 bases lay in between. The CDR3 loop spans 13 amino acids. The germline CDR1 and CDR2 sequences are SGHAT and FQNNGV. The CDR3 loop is CASSLDQGDTQYF. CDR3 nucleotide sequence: TGTGCCAGCAGCTTAGATCAGGGAGATACGCAGTATTTT. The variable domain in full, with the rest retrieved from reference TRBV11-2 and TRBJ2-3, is EAGVAQSPRYKIIEKRQSVAFWCNPISGHATLYWYQQILGQGPKLLIQFQNNGVVDDSQLPKDRFSAERLKGVDSTLKIQPAKLEDSAVYLCASSLDQGDTQYFGPGTRLTVL.

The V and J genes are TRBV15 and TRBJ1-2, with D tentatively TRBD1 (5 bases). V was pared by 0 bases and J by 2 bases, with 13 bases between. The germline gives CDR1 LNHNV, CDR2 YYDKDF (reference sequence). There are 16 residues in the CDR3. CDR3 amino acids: CATSRDPRGFNYGYTF. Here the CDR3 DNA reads TGTGCCACCAGCAGAGATCCCCGGGGGTTCAACTATGGCTACACCTTC.

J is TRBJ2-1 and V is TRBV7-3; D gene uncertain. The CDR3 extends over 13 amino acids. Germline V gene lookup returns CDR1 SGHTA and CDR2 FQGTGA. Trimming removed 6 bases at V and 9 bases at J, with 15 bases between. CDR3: CASSQMVSGEQFF. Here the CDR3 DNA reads TGTGCCAGCAGTCAAATGGTCTCGGGTGAGCAGTTCTTC. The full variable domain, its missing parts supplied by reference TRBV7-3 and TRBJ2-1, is GAGVSQTPSNKVTEKGKYVELRCDPISGHTALYWYRQSLGQGPEFLIYFQGTGAADDSGLPNDRFFAVRPEGSVSTLKIQRTERGDSAVYLCASSQMVSGEQFFGPGTRLTVL.

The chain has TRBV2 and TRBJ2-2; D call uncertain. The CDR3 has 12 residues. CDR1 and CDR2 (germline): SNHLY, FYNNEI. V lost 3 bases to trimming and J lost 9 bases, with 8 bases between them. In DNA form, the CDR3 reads TGTGCCAGCAGTGAGACAACCCGGGAGCTGTTTTTT. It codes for CASSETTRELFF.

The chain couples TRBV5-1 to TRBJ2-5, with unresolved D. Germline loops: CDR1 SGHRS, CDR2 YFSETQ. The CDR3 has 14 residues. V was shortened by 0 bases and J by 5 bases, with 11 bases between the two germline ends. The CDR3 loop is CASSLGQRSETQYF. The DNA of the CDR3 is TGCGCCAGCAGCTTGGGCCAACGTAGTGAGACCCAGTACTTC.

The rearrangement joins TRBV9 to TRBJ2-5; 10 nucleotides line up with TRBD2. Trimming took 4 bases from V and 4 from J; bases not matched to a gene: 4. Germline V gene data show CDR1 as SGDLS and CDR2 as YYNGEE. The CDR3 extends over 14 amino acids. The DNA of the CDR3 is TGTGCCAGCAGCCAAACTAGCGGGATAGAGACCCAGTACTTC. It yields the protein CASSQTSGIETQYF.

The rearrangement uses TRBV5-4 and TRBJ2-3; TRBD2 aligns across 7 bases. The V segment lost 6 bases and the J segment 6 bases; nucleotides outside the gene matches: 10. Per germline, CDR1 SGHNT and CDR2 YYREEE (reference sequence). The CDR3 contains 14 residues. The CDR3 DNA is TGTGCCAGCACCCCGCCGGGGGGTCTGGATACGCAGTATTTT. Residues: CASTPPGGLDTQYF.

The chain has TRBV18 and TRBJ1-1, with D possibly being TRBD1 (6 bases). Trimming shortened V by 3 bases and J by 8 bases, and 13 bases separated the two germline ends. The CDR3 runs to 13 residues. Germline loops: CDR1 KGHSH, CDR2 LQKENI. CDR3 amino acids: CASSPTRTDEAFF. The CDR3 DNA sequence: TGTGCCAGCTCACCGACGAGGACAGACGAAGCTTTCTTT.

CDR3 protein: CAWNQGGYTGELFF. The CDR3 bases are TGTGCCTGGAACCAAGGCGGCTACACCGGGGAGCTGTTTTTT. The chain links TRBV30 to TRBJ2-2; D remains ambiguous. CDR1 is GTSNPN, CDR2 SVGIG, per germline (reference sequence). Trimming shortened V by 4 bases and J by 3 bases, and 12 bases separated the two germline ends. The CDR3 runs to 14 residues.

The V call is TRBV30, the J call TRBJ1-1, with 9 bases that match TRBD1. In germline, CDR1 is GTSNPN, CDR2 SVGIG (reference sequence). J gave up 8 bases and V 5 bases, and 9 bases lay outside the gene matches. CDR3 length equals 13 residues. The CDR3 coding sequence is TGTGCCTGGGATTTGGACAGGGGTTCAGAAGCTTTCTTT. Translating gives CAWDLDRGSEAFF.

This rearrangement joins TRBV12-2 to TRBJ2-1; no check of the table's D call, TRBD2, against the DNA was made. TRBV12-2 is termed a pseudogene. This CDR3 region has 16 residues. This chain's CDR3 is CASRLSSGTSYNEQFF. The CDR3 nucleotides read TGTGCAAGTCGCTTGTCTAGCGGGACGTCCTACAATGAGCAGTTCTTC.

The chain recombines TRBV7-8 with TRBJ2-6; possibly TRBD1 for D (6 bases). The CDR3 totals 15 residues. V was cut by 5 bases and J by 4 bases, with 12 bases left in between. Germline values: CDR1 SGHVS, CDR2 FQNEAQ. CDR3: CASSHRVGGANVLTF. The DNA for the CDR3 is TGTGCCAGCAGCCACAGGGTAGGAGGGGCCAACGTCCTGACTTTC.

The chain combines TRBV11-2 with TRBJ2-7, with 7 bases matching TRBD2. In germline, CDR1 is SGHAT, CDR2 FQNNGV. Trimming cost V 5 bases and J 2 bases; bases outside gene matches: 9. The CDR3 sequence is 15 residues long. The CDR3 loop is CASSPLPGLTYEQYF. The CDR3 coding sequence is TGTGCCAGCAGCCCTTTACCGGGACTAACCTACGAGCAGTACTTC.

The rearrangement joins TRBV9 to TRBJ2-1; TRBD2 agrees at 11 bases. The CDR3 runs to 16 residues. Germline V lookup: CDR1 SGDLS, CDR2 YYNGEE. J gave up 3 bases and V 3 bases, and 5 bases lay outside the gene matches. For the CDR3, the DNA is TGTGCCAGCAGCGACTTTCTAGCGGGAGGCTACAATGAGCAGTTCTTC. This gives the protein CASSDFLAGGYNEQFF.

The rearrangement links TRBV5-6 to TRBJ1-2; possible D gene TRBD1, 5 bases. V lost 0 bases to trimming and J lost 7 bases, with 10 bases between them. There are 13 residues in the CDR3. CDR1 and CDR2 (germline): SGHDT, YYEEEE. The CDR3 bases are TGTGCCAGCAGCTTGGGCAGGGCGGCTGGCTACACCTTC. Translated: CASSLGRAAGYTF.

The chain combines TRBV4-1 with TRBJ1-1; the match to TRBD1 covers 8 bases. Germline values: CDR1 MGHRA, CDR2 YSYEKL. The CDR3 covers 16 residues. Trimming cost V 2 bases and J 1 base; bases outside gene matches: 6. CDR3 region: CASSQIYRGGNTEAFF. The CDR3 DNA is TGCGCCAGCAGCCAAATATACAGGGGGGGGAACACTGAAGCTTTCTTT.

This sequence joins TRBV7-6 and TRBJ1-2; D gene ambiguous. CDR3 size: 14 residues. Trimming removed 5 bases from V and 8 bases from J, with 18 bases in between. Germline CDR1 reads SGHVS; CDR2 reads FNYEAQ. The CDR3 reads CASSPGIGLVGYTF. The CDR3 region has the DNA TGTGCCAGCAGCCCGGGGATCGGGTTGGTGGGCTACACCTTC.

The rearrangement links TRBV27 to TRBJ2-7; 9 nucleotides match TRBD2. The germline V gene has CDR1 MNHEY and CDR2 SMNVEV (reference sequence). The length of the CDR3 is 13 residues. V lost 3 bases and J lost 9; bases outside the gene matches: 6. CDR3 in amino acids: CASSFSGSSVQYF. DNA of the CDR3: TGTGCCAGCAGTTTTAGCGGGAGTTCAGTGCAGTACTTC.

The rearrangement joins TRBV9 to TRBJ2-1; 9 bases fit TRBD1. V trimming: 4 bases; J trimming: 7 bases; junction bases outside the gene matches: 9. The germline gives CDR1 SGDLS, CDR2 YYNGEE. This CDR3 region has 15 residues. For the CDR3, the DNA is TGTGCCAGCAGCCCAGCCGGACAGGGGAGGAATGAGCAGTTCTTC. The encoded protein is CASSPAGQGRNEQFF.

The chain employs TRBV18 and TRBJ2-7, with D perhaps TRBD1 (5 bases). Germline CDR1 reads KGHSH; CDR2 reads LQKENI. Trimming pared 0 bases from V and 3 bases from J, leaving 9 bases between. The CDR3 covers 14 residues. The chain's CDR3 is CASSPPRRDYEQYF. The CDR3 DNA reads TGTGCCAGCTCACCACCGCGCAGGGACTACGAGCAGTACTTC.

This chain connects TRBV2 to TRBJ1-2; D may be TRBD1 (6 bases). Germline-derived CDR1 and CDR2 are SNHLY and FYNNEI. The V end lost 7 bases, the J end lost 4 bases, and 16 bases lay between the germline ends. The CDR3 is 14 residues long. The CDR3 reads CASTLSQGAYGYTF. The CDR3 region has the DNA TGTGCCAGCACCCTTTCACAGGGAGCCTATGGCTACACCTTC.

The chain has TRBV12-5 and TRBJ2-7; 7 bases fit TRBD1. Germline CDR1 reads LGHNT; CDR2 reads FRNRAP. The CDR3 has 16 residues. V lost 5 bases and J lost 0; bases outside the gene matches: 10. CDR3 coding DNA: TGTGCTAGTGGTCCGTCGACAGGGAAGATCTCCTACGAGCAGTACTTC. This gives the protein CASGPSTGKISYEQYF.

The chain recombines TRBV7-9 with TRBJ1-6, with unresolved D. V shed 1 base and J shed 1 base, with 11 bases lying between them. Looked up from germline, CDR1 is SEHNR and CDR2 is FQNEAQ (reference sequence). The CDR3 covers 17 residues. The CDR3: CASSLVVRISYNSPLHF. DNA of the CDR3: TGTGCCAGCAGCTTAGTGGTGAGGATATCCTATAATTCACCCCTCCACTTT. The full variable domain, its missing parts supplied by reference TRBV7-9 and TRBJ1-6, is DTGVSQNPRHKITKRGQNVTFRCDPISEHNRLYWYRQTLGQGPEFLTYFQNEAQLEKSRLLSDRFSAERPKGSFSTLEIQRTEQGDSAMYLCASSLVVRISYNSPLHFGNGTRLTVT.

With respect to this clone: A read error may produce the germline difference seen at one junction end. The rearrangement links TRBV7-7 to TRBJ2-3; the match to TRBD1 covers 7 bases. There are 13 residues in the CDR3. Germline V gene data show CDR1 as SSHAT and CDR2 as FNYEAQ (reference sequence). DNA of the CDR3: TGTGCTAGCAGCCCACAGGGGACGGATACGCAGTATTTT. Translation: CASSPQGTDTQYF.

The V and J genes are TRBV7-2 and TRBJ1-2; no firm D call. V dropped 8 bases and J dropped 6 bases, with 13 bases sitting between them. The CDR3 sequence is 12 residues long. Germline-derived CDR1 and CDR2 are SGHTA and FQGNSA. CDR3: CASSGIKDGYTF. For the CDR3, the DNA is TGTGCCAGCTCGGGTATTAAGGATGGCTACACCTTC.

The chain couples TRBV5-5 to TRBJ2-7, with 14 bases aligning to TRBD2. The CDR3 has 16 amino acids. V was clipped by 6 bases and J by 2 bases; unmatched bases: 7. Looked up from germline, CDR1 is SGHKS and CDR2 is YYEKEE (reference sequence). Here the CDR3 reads CASTGTSGSTAYEQYF. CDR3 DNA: TGTGCCAGCACCGGGACTAGCGGGAGTACCGCCTACGAGCAGTACTTC.

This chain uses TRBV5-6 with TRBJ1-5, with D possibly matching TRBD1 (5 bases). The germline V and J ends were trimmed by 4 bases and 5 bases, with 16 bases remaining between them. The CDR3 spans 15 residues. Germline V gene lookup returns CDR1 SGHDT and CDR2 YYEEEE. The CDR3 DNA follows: TGTGCCAGCAGCCACGGGGGGTGGGGTTATCAGCCCCAGCATTTT. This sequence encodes CASSHGGWGYQPQHF.

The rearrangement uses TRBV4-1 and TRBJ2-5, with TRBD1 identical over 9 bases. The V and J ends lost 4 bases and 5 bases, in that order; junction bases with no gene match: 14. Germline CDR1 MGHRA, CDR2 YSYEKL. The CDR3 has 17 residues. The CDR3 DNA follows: TGCGCCAGCAGCCCAAAGGGATTGACAGGGGGAGGGGAGACCCAGTACTTC. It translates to CASSPKGLTGGGETQYF.